The T cell receptor (beta chain) under discussion was sequenced for a study of cytomegalovirus exposure and HLA in healthy donors. Study results and limitations: CMV antigen specificity of three CMV-associated chains was confirmed in vitro. TCR clusters originating in the first cohort tended to co-occur in the 120 validation repertoires, according to a later analysis.

In regard to this clone: Its specificity is not known.

These donors were members of the approximately 110-subject validation cohort, a group separate from the roughly 670-subject first cohort. The CDR3 has 12 amino acids. Trimming took 6 bases from V and 3 from J; bases not matched to a gene: 2. Germline V gene lookup returns CDR1 SNHLY and CDR2 FYNNEI. Repertoires were generated with immunoSEQ multiplex PCR, while TCRdb's copy carries only in-frame clones and drops some. The sample has 250,000 to 350,000 clones, around 90% seen once; the top ten hold more than 0.95%. The sequencing input was PBMCs. This sequence originates from a man aged 25 to 40 in good health and CMV-seronegative. The rearrangement links TRBV2 to TRBJ2-7, with 7 bases lining up with TRBD2. The CDR3 is CASSTSVYEQYF. Written as DNA, the CDR3 is TGTGCCAGCAGCACTAGCGTCTACGAGCAGTACTTC.